This TCR beta chain comes out of a study of control samples from healthy donors and cancer patients. Only in-frame clones appear in the TCRdb table, and some are missing; sequencing was by immunoSEQ multiplex PCR. The table has roughly 120,000 clones, around nine tenths seen once; the top ten hold over 2%. With 4 bases clipped from V and 2 bases from J, the junction kept 13 bases outside the gene matches. This CDR3 region has 18 residues. Germline V gives CDR1 KGHDR, CDR2 SFDVKD. Material: blood. The TCR comes from an older woman in good health. V and J are TRBV24-1 and TRBJ2-3; 8 bases line up with TRBD1. The CDR3 DNA sequence: TGTGCCACCAGTGAGAAAGGACAGGGAATCATCGACACAGATACGCAGTATTTT. This encodes CATSEKGQGIIDTDTQYF.